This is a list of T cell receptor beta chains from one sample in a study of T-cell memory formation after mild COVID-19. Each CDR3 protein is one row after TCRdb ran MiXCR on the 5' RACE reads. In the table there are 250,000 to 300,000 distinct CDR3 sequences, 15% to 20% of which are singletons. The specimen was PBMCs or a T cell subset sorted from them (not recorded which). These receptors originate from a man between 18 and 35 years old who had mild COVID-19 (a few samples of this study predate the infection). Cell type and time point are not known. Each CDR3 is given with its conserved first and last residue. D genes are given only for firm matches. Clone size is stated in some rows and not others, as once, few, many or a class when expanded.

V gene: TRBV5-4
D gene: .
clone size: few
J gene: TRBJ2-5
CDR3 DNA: TGTGCCAGCAGCTTGGCCCAGGTAGGAGAGACCCAGTACTTC
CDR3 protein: CASSLAQVGETQYF

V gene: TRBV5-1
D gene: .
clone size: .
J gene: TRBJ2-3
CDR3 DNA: TGCGCCAGCAGCTTAGGTTGGAGCACAGATACGCAGTATTTT
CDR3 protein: CASSLGWSTDTQYF

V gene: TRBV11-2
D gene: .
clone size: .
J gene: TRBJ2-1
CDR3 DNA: TGTGCCAGCAGCTTAGGAGGGGTTGAGCAGTTCTTC
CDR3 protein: CASSLGGVEQFF

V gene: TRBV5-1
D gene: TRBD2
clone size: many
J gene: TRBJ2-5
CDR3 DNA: TGCGCCAGCAGCTCTACTAGCGGGGAAGAGACCCAGTACTTC
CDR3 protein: CASSSTSGEETQYF

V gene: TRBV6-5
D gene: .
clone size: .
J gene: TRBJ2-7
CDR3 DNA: TGTGCCAGCAGCAAGGGGGGTCTCCTCTACGAGCAGTACTTC
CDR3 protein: CASSKGGLLYEQYF

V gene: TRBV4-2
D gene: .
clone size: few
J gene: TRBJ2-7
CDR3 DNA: TGTGCCAGCAGCCAAGAAAAGGGGGGAAGGTACGAGCAGTACTTC
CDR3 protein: CASSQEKGGRYEQYF

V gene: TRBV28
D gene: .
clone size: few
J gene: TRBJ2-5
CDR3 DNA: TGTGCCAGCAGTTGGGACGGTCAAGAGACCCAGTACTTC
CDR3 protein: CASSWDGQETQYF

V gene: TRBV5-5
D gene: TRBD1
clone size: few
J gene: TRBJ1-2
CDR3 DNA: TGTGCCAGCAGCTTTGGGACAGGGTCCCCATATGGCTACACCTTC
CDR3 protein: CASSFGTGSPYGYTF

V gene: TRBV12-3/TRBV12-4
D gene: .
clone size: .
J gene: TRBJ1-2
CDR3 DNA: TGTGCCAGCAGTTTAGCACCGGGAGGTTACTATGGCTACACCTTC
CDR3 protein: CASSLAPGGYYGYTF

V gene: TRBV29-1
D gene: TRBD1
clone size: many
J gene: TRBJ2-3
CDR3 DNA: TGCAGCCAGGGACAGTCCCCCACAGATACGCAGTATTTT
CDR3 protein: CSQGQSPTDTQYF

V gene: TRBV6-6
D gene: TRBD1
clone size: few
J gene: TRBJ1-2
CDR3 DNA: TGTGCCAGCAGTTGGACAGGGTCCTCTGGCTACACCTTC
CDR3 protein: CASSWTGSSGYTF

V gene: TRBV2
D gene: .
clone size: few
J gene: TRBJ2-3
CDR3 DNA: TGTGCCAGCAGGGACACAGATACGCAGTATTTT
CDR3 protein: CASRDTDTQYF

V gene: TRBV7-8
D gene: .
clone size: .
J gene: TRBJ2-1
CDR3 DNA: TGTGCCAGCAACCCCCAGGGTAATGAGCAGTTCTTC
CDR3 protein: CASNPQGNEQFF

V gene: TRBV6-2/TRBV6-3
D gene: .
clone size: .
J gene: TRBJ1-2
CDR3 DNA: TGTGCCAGCAGAGAAGAAGGCTATGGCTACACCTTC
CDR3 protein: CASREEGYGYTF

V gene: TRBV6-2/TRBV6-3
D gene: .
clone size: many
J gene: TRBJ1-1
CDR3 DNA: TGTGCCAGCAGAGGGACGGGGAACACTGAAGCTTTCTTT
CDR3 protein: CASRGTGNTEAFF

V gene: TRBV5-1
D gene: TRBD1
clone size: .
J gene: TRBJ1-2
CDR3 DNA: TGCGCCAGCAGCACCGGGACAGGAGGCTATGGCTACACCTTC
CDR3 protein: CASSTGTGGYGYTF

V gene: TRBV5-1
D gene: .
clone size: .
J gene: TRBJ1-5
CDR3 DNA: TGCGCCAGCAGCTTGGACAGCCCGCGGCAGCCCCAGCATTTT
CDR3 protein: CASSLDSPRQPQHF

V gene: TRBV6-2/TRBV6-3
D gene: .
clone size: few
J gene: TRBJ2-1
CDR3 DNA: TGTGCCAGCAGTCCCAGGGGGGCCCACAATGAGCAGTTCTTC
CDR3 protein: CASSPRGAHNEQFF

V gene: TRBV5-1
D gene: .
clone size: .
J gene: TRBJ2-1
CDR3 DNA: TGCGCCAGCAGCCATGACAGATACAATGAGCAGTTCTTC
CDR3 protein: CASSHDRYNEQFF

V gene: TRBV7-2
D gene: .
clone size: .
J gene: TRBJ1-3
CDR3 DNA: TGTGCCAGCAGCTTACTGGACAGCGCAGGAAACACCATATATTTT
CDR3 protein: CASSLLDSAGNTIYF

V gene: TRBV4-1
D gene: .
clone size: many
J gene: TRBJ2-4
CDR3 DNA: TGCGCCAGCAGCCATGCTCCAGGGCGCCGCCGGGGAAACATTCAGTACTTC
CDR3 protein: CASSHAPGRRRGNIQYF

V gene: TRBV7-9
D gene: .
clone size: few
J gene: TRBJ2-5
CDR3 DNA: TGTGCCAGCAGCCCCCTCCAGGGGCCCCAAGAGACCCAGTACTTC
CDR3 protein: CASSPLQGPQETQYF